Presented here are 26 T cell receptor beta chains from one specimen sequenced in a study of chemoradiotherapy in HPV16-positive cancers (dated by TCRdb to 2022 to 2024). The library was prepared using the immunoSEQ multiplex PCR assay. Not all clones reach the TCRdb copy of this immuneACCESS table, which keeps in-frame sequences only. Checked studies attribute under half of the gap to unresolved V genes and leave the rest unexplained. The sample yields 35,000 to 45,000 clones; around three quarters were counted once. Under 5.5% of the sample lies in the top ten. The material sequenced was blood, taken from a patient who underwent chemoradiotherapy. All receptors derive from a human donor with HPV-associated anogenital cancer.

This clone appeared a few times. The V call is TRBV7-2, the J call TRBJ2-3; tentatively, D is TRBD1 (6 bases). The ends were cut back, 5 bases at V and 0 bases at J, with 12 bases in the middle. Germline CDR1 reads SGHTA; CDR2 reads FQGNSA. The CDR3 spans 15 residues. CDR3 coding DNA: TGTGCCAGCAGCCCCGGACAGCCTAGCACAGATACGCAGTATTTT. Its translation: CASSPGQPSTDTQYF. The whole variable domain, filled in from reference TRBV7-2 and TRBJ2-3, reads GAGVSQSPSNKVTEKGKDVELRCDPISGHTALYWYRQSLGQGLEFLIYFQGNSAPDKSGLPSDRFSAERTGGSVSTLTIQRTQQEDSAVYLCASSPGQPSTDTQYFGPGTRLTVL.

The chain joins TRBV5-8 to TRBJ2-3; D may be TRBD1 or TRBD2 (5 bases each). The length of the CDR3 is 16 residues. Trimming stripped 0 bases from V and 2 bases from J, with 13 bases between. Germline CDR1 reads SGHTS; CDR2 reads YDEGEE. CDR3 loop: CASSLGGTSFTDTQYF. The DNA of the CDR3 is TGTGCCAGCAGCTTGGGGGGGACCTCTTTCACAGATACGCAGTATTTT.

The CDR3 DNA sequence: TGTGCCAGCACTCCCGGCCTTAGCACAGATACGCAGTATTTT. This sequence encodes CASTPGLSTDTQYF. The chain couples TRBV9 to TRBJ2-3; D is undetermined. Germline loops: CDR1 SGDLS, CDR2 YYNGEE. Trimming shortened V by 6 bases and J by 0 bases, and 11 bases separated the two germline ends. The CDR3 runs 14 residues. Together with reference TRBV9 and TRBJ2-3, the CDR3 gives the full variable domain: DSGVTQTPKHLITATGQRVTLRCSPRSGDLSVYWYQQSLDQGLQFLIQYYNGEERAKGNILERFSAQQFPDLHSELNLSSLELGDSALYFCASTPGLSTDTQYFGPGTRLTVL.

This clone was seen a single time. The rearrangement joins TRBV10-3 to TRBJ2-3, with TRBD1 matching over 8 bases. The CDR3 has 12 amino acids. The V gene's germline CDR1 is ENHRY and CDR2 SYGVKD. The trim removed 7 bases at V and 6 bases at J, leaving 3 bases unmatched. CDR3 sequence reads: CAIKDRDDTQYF. CDR3 nucleotides: TGTGCCATCAAGGACAGGGACGATACGCAGTATTTT.

The V call is TRBV5-1, the J call TRBJ1-4; the D is unclear. In germline, CDR1 is SGHRS, CDR2 YFSETQ. The CDR3 spans 14 residues. Trimming pared 0 bases from V and 6 bases from J, leaving 9 bases between. DNA for the CDR3: TGCGCCAGCAGCTTGGGACATCAGGATGAAAAACTGTTTTTT. Amino acids: CASSLGHQDEKLFF. Full variable domain (missing parts from reference TRBV5-1 and TRBJ1-4): KAGVTQTPRYLIKTRGQQVTLSCSPISGHRSVSWYQQTPGQGLQFLFEYFSETQRNKGNFPGRFSGRQFSNSRSEMNVSTLELGDSALYLCASSLGHQDEKLFFGSGTQLSVL.

For the CDR3, the DNA is TGCGCCAGCAGGTCCCGTCTGGGGAGCGGTCGTGAGGAAGCTTTCTTT. Protein: CASRSRLGSGREEAFF. The chain uses TRBV5-1 and TRBJ1-1; D call uncertain. Trimming removed 5 bases at V and 8 bases at J, with 25 bases between. CDR3 length equals 16 residues. Germline values: CDR1 SGHRS, CDR2 YFSETQ.

The V call is TRBV6-1, the J call TRBJ2-1; 12 positions agree with TRBD2. Germline values: CDR1 MNHNS, CDR2 SASEGT. This CDR3 is built from 15 residues. Trimming cost V 5 bases and J 15 bases; bases outside gene matches: 14. The CDR3: CASSLLLAGGPEVFF. The CDR3 DNA reads as TGTGCCAGCAGTCTCCTTCTAGCGGGGGGGCCCGAGGTGTTCTTC.

The genes are TRBV7-3 and TRBJ2-3, with 8 bases identical to TRBD2. Per germline, CDR1 SGHTA and CDR2 FQGTGA. This CDR3 is 14 amino acids long. Losses at the gene ends were 5 bases for V and 2 bases for J; bases not matched to a gene: 3. CDR3 DNA: TGTGCCAGCAGCCGGGGGGGCTCCACAGATACGCAGTATTTT. Encoded protein: CASSRGGSTDTQYF.

This clone was found a few times. The chain is built from TRBV7-2 and TRBJ2-5; D gene ambiguous. Germline CDR1 reads SGHTA; CDR2 reads FQGNSA. Trimming cost V 1 base and J 1 base, with 7 bases left between them. The CDR3 contains 14 residues. DNA for the CDR3: TGTGCCAGCAGCTTAGACCACGCCCAAGAGACCCAGTACTTC. Translation gives CASSLDHAQETQYF.

The CDR3 DNA reads TGTGCCACCAGCAGAGCAATAGCGGGGGGGAGAGGGGCCAACGTCCTGACTTTC. Amino acids: CATSRAIAGGRGANVLTF. The J gene is TRBJ2-6, the V gene TRBV15; 11 bases are a match to TRBD2. The CDR3 is 18 residues long. Losses at the gene ends were 1 base for V and 4 bases for J; bases not matched to a gene: 6. The germline V gene encodes CDR1 LNHNV and CDR2 YYDKDF (reference sequence). Supplemented by reference TRBV15 and TRBJ2-6, the full variable domain reads DAMVIQNPRYQVTQFGKPVTLSCSQTLNHNVMYWYQQKSSQAPKLLFHYYDKDFNNEADTPDNFQSRRPNTSFCFLDIRSPGLGDTAMYLCATSRAIAGGRGANVLTFGAGSRLTVL.

The chain carries TRBV6-5 and TRBJ2-1, with 11 bases matching TRBD1. With 2 bases clipped from V and 7 bases from J, the junction kept 1 base outside the gene matches. The CDR3 has 14 amino acids. Germline CDR1 reads MNHEY; CDR2 reads SVGAGI. The CDR3 DNA reads TGTGCCAGCAGTTACGGGGACAGGGGGAATGAGCAGTTCTTC. This sequence encodes CASSYGDRGNEQFF.

V and J are TRBV30 and TRBJ1-2; no definite D call. CDR1 is GTSNPN, CDR2 SVGIG, per germline (reference sequence). V lost 0 bases and J lost 8, with 16 bases in between. This CDR3 region has 14 residues. CDR3 DNA: TGTGCCTGGAGTGTACCAAGGGAACCGAGAGGCTACACCTTC. It encodes CAWSVPREPRGYTF.

J is TRBJ2-1 and V is TRBV11-3; D may match TRBD1 or TRBD2 (5 bases each). This CDR3 contains 13 residues. With 5 bases removed from V and 10 bases from J, the gap between germline ends came to 15 bases. In germline, CDR1 is SGHNT, CDR2 YENEEA. The CDR3 protein is CASSPEGRGEQFF. CDR3 bases: TGTGCCAGCAGCCCCGAGGGTAGGGGCGAGCAGTTCTTC.

This chain joins TRBV6-1 and TRBJ2-7; D not certain. Germline CDR1 MNHNS, CDR2 SASEGT. The CDR3 totals 11 residues. V dropped 3 bases and J dropped 3 bases, with 3 bases sitting between them. The CDR3 sequence is CASSEYYEQYF. Written as DNA, the CDR3 is TGTGCCAGCAGTGAGTACTACGAGCAGTACTTC.

The chain links TRBV11-1 to TRBJ2-3, with D unclear. The V gene's germline CDR1 is SGHAT and CDR2 FQDESV (reference sequence). V lost 3 bases to trimming and J lost 1 base, with 14 bases between them. The CDR3 length is 16 residues. As DNA, the CDR3 is TGTGCCAGCAGCTTTCGTACGGATAGGCGCACAGATACGCAGTATTTT. It yields the protein CASSFRTDRRTDTQYF.

The chain uses TRBV5-6 and TRBJ2-7, with TRBD1 matching over 8 bases. Per the germline V gene, CDR1 is SGHDT and CDR2 is YYEEEE. The CDR3 covers 16 residues. V shed 3 bases and J 4 bases; nucleotides not matched to a gene: 12. In nucleotides, the CDR3 is TGTGCCAGCAGCTGGGGACAGGTTTCTATGGGGTACGAGCAGTACTTC. It translates to CASSWGQVSMGYEQYF.

V usage is TRBV30 and J usage is TRBJ1-6; D unresolved. The CDR3 has 11 residues. Germline V gene sequence: CDR1 GTSNPN, CDR2 SVGIG (reference sequence). V was trimmed by 3 bases and J by 14 bases, leaving 11 bases between them. CDR3 region: CAWSETAALHF. The CDR3 DNA reads as TGTGCCTGGAGCGAAACAGCGGCCCTCCACTTT. Combining the CDR3 with reference TRBV30 and TRBJ1-6 gives the whole variable domain SQTIHQWPATLVQPVGSPLSLECTVEGTSNPNLYWYRQAAGRGLQLLFYSVGIGQISSEVPQNLSASRPQDRQFILSSKKLLLSDSGFYLCAWSETAALHFGNGTRLTVT.

This rearrangement joins TRBV6-5 to TRBJ1-1, with 7 positions matching TRBD1. The CDR3 covers 13 residues. The V gene end was trimmed by 8 bases and the J gene end by 1 base; junction bases not matched to a gene: 4. CDR1 and CDR2 (germline): MNHEY, SVGAGI. In DNA, the CDR3 is TGTGCCAGCTACAGGGGCCGGAACACTGAAGCTTTCTTT. This encodes CASYRGRNTEAFF.

The CDR3 region is CSVQRQGGEKLFF. The CDR3 DNA is TGCAGCGTTCAGAGACAGGGTGGGGAAAAACTGTTTTTT. This chain uses TRBV29-1 with TRBJ1-4, with 7 bases identical to TRBD1. The CDR3 covers 13 residues. From germline, CDR1 is SQVTM and CDR2 ANQGSEA. V was pared by 5 bases and J by 8 bases, with 8 bases of the junction left unmatched.

The chain uses TRBV2 and TRBJ1-1, with D maybe TRBD1 (5 bases). The germline V and J ends were trimmed by 3 bases and 0 bases, with 14 bases remaining between them. The CDR3 has 16 residues. Germline CDR1 and CDR2: SNHLY and FYNNEI. CDR3 bases: TGTGCCAGCAGTGACGGGGACCTCTTAATGAACACTGAAGCTTTCTTT. It yields the protein CASSDGDLLMNTEAFF.

The chain couples TRBV5-1 to TRBJ2-7; D remains unclear. The CDR3 is 14 amino acids. The germline V and J ends were trimmed by 0 bases and 7 bases, with 14 bases remaining between them. The germline gives CDR1 SGHRS, CDR2 YFSETQ. CDR3 protein: CASSLDNPPREQYF. DNA of the CDR3: TGCGCCAGCAGCTTGGATAACCCCCCTAGGGAGCAGTACTTC.

The CDR3 here is CATSREGGWANTEAFF. The DNA for the CDR3 is TGTGCCACCAGCAGAGAGGGGGGTTGGGCGAACACTGAAGCTTTCTTT. This chain joins TRBV15 and TRBJ1-1; tentatively, D is TRBD1 (5 bases). Germline V lookup: CDR1 LNHNV, CDR2 YYDKDF (reference sequence). The V gene lost 0 bases and the J gene lost 1 base, with 12 bases spanning the gap. The CDR3 consists of 16 residues.

This rearrangement joins TRBV19 to TRBJ2-7; D remains ambiguous. Germline V gene sequence: CDR1 LNHDA, CDR2 SQIVND (reference sequence). This CDR3 region has 14 residues. With 7 bases removed from V and 1 base from J, the gap between germline ends came to 14 bases. The CDR3, as DNA: TGTGCCAGTAACCGTCTGGCGGAATCCTACGAGCAGTACTTC. This encodes CASNRLAESYEQYF.

The chain carries TRBV9 and TRBJ1-2; D is perhaps TRBD1 (6 bases). This CDR3 has 14 residues. Germline V gene sequence: CDR1 SGDLS, CDR2 YYNGEE. Between the trimmed V and J ends, which lost 5 bases and 6 bases, there was a span of 17 bases. The CDR3 spells CASSLSPDSHGYTF. The DNA for the CDR3 is TGTGCCAGCAGTCTTTCTCCGGACAGCCATGGCTACACCTTC.

The V call is TRBV4-3, the J call TRBJ2-1, with 8 bases identical to TRBD1. The germline CDR1 and CDR2 sequences are LGHNA and YSLEER. With V trimmed by 0 bases and J by 6 bases, 4 bases remained unmatched. The CDR3 is made up of 15 amino acids. Here the CDR3 reads CASSQDRGQGNEQFF. The CDR3 DNA reads as TGCGCCAGCAGCCAAGACAGGGGGCAGGGCAATGAGCAGTTCTTC.

This clone is a singleton in its sample. V gene TRBV19 combines with J gene TRBJ1-2, with TRBD1 matching over 11 bases. The V gene end was trimmed by 3 bases and the J gene end by 8 bases; junction bases not matched to a gene: 8. Germline CDR1 reads LNHDA; CDR2 reads SQIVND (reference sequence). The CDR3 runs to 15 residues. The CDR3 region has the DNA TGTGCCAGTAGTATCCGGGACAGGGGGACGAAGGGCTACACCTTC. It translates to CASSIRDRGTKGYTF.